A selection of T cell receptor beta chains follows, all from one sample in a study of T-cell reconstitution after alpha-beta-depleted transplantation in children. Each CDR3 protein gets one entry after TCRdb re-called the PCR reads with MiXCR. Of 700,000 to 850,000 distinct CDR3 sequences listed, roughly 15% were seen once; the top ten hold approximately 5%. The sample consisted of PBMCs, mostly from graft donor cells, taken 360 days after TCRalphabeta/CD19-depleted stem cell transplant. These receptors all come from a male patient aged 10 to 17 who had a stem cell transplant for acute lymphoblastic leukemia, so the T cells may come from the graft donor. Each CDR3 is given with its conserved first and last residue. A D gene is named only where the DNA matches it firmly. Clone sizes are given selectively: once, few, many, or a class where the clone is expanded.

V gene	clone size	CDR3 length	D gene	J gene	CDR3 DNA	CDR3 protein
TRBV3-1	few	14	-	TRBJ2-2	TGTGCCAGCAGCAGACTTGTGGGGGCCGGGGAGCTGTTTTTT	CASSRLVGAGELFF
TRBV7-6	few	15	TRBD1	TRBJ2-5	TGTGCCAGCAGCTTTTTTACTGACAGGGATGAGACCCAGTACTTC	CASSFFTDRDETQYF
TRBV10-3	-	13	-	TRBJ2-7	TGTGCCATCAGTGAGTCGAAGGGTTACGAGCAGTACTTC	CAISESKGYEQYF
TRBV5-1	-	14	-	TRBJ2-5	TGCGCCAGCAGCTTGACAGATACCCAAGAGACCCAGTACTTC	CASSLTDTQETQYF
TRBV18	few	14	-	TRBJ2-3	TGTGCCAGCTCACCAGGTCCGGGCACAGATACGCAGTATTTT	CASSPGPGTDTQYF
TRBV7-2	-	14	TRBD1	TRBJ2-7	TGTGCCAGCAGCTTAGACAGGGGGCCCCACGAGCAGTACTTC	CASSLDRGPHEQYF
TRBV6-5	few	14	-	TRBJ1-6	TGTGCCAGCAGTCTGGGGATTATGGAGCCACCCCTCCACTTT	CASSLGIMEPPLHF
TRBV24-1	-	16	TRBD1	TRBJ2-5	TGTGCCACCAGTGATTTTCGGACAGGGGGCTTGGAGACCCAGTACTTC	CATSDFRTGGLETQYF
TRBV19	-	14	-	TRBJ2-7	TGTGCCAGTAGTATCGGGGTGGAGGAGGTCGAGCAGTACTTC	CASSIGVEEVEQYF
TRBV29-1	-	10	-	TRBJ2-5	TGCAGCGTTGGTGAAACTAAGATCAGCTTC	CSVGETKISF
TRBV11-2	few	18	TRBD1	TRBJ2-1	TGTGCCAGCAGCTTAGGGTCAGGGGGCGCGAGGATTTACAATGAGCAGTTCTTC	CASSLGSGGARIYNEQFF
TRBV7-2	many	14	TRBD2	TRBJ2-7	TGTGCCAGCAGCTTGCTAGCGGGCAACTACGAGCAGTACTTC	CASSLLAGNYEQYF
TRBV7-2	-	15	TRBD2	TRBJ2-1	TGTGCCAGCAGCTTTAACGGCGGGAGGTACAATGAGCAGTTCTTC	CASSFNGGRYNEQFF
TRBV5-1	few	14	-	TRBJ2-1	TGCGCCAGCAGCTTGGTCTCTCATTTCAATGAGCAGTTCTTC	CASSLVSHFNEQFF
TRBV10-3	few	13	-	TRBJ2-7	TGTGCCATCAAGGTGGGAGAGTCGTACGAGCAGTACTTC	CAIKVGESYEQYF
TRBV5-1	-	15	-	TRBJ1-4	TGCGCCAGCAGCTCGCCGGGAGGCCATAATGAAAAACTGTTTTTT	CASSSPGGHNEKLFF
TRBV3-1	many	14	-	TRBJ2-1	TGTGCCAGCAGCCTGACAGGGAGGTCCCACTGGCAGTTCTTC	CASSLTGRSHWQFF
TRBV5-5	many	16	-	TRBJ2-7	TGTGCCAGCAGTTTACAGGGTCAACCTTCCTCCTACGAGCAGTACTTC	CASSLQGQPSSYEQYF
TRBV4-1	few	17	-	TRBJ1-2	TGCGCCAGCAGCCAAGATGGGGGGCCAACCGCCTACTATGGCTACACCTTC	CASSQDGGPTAYYGYTF
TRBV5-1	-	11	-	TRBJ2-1	TGCGCCAGCACAGGGTCATATGAGCAGATCTTC	CASTGSYEQIF
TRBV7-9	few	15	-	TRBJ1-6	TGTGCCAGCAGCTCAGAGAGCTCCTATAATTCACCCCTCCACTTT	CASSSESSYNSPLHF
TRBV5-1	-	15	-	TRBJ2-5	TGCGCCAGCAGCTTGTGGTTGGGGACCCAAGAGACCCAGTACTTC	CASSLWLGTQETQYF
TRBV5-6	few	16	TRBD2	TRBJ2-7	TGTGCCAGCAGCTTACCGGGACTAGCGGGTCCCCACGAGCAGTACTTC	CASSLPGLAGPHEQYF
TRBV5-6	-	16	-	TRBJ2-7	TGTGCCAGCAGCTTGAGTTCGGCCAGTTCCTTGAGGGAGCAGTACTTC	CASSLSSASSLREQYF
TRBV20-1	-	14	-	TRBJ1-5	TGCAGTGCTCGGGGGGGGTCAGGGGATCAGCCCCAGCATTTT	CSARGGSGDQPQHF
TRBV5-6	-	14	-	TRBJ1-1	TGTGCCAGCAGCTTGATAGACGAGAACACTGAAGCTTTCTTT	CASSLIDENTEAFF
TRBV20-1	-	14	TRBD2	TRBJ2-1	TGCAGTGCTAGAACTAGCGGGAGATCTGCTGAGCAGTTCTTC	CSARTSGRSAEQFF
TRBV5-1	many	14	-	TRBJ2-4	TGCGCCAGCAGCTTGGAAAGGGCTAGCTCCATTCAGTACTTC	CASSLERASSIQYF
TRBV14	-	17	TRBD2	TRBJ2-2	TGTGCCAGCAGCCAGGATGGGACTAGCTCGAACACCGGGGAGCTGTTTTTT	CASSQDGTSSNTGELFF
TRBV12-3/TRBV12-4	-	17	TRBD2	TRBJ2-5	TGTGCCAGCAGTTTGGTGACGGGAGGGCCTATCATAAAGACCCAGTACTTC	CASSLVTGGPIIKTQYF
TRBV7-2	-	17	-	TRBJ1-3	TGTGCCAGCAGCTTAGTAAGATTCAGGGAAGTGAGAAACACCATATATTTT	CASSLVRFREVRNTIYF
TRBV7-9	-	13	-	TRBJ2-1	TGTGCCAGCAGCTCCTACGCCTACAATGAGCAGTTCTTC	CASSSYAYNEQFF
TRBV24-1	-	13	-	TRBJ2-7	TGTGCCACCGGGGGAGACTCAATCTACGAGCAGTACTTC	CATGGDSIYEQYF